The 5 T cell receptor beta chains listed next were all sequenced from one sample in a study of CD8 T cells in ankylosing spondylitis. TCRdb reanalysed the 5' RACE reads using MiXCR and keeps one entry per CDR3 protein. This table holds hundreds of thousands of distinct CDR3 sequences, 25% to 30% found once. Study-wide results and caveats: Ankylosing spondylitis blood seemed to carry a telltale TCR beta motif made of eight highly homologous variants.

These TCRs' antigens remain unknown. The sequencing input was blood, either unsorted or a sorted T cell fraction (not recorded which). The receptor set was obtained from a male donor with ankylosing spondylitis.

As DNA, the CDR3 is TGTGCCACCAGCGGCCGGGACAGGGGAAGTCAGCCCCAGCATTTT. Translation: CATSGRDRGSQPQHF. This chain connects TRBV15 to TRBJ1-5; TRBD1 matches 10 bases. The J segment lost 6 bases and the V segment lost 5 bases, leaving 7 bases of the junction unmatched. Germline V gene data show CDR1 as LNHNV and CDR2 as YYDKDF (reference sequence). The CDR3 loop spans 15 amino acids.

This clonotype showed up just a few times. The chain recombines TRBV5-1 with TRBJ2-1, with TRBD2 matching over 16 bases. Germline CDR1 is SGHRS and CDR2 is YFSETQ. The V and J ends lost 0 bases and 9 bases, in that order; junction bases with no gene match: 6. This CDR3 contains 17 residues. The CDR3 DNA reads TGCGCCAGCAGCTTGGCCTCGGGACTAGCGGGAGGGAGTGAGCAGTTCTTC. This encodes CASSLASGLAGGSEQFF.

The chain has TRBV4-2 and TRBJ2-2, with TRBD1 as a possible D gene (5 bases). The CDR3 totals 15 residues. Germline V gene lookup returns CDR1 LGHNA and CDR2 YNFKEQ. Trimming removed 7 bases from V and 4 bases from J, with 16 bases in between. CDR3 sequence (DNA): TGTGCCAGCAAAGGAGAGCAGGGTGGCACCGGGGAGCTGTTTTTT. The encoded protein is CASKGEQGGTGELFF.

This clonotype has only a few counts. The chain has TRBV5-1 and TRBJ2-3; 13 bases line up with TRBD2. The germline V gene has CDR1 SGHRS and CDR2 YFSETQ. The V and J ends lost 1 base and 2 bases, in that order; junction bases with no gene match: 1. The CDR3 contains 16 residues. CDR3 sequence reads: CASSLTSGRVTDTQYF. The CDR3, as DNA: TGCGCCAGCAGCTTGACTAGCGGGAGGGTCACAGATACGCAGTATTTT. Variable domain in full (rest from reference TRBV5-1 and TRBJ2-3): KAGVTQTPRYLIKTRGQQVTLSCSPISGHRSVSWYQQTPGQGLQFLFEYFSETQRNKGNFPGRFSGRQFSNSRSEMNVSTLELGDSALYLCASSLTSGRVTDTQYFGPGTRLTVL.

This chain joins TRBV20-1 and TRBJ2-3, with D tentatively TRBD2 (5 bases). V gave up 3 bases and J gave up 1 base, with 14 bases separating them. This CDR3 spans 15 amino acids. The germline CDR1 and CDR2 sequences are DFQATT and SNEGSKA (reference sequence). The CDR3 bases are TGCAGTGCTAGTCCCGCGGGCTACCGCACAGATACGCAGTATTTT. This encodes CSASPAGYRTDTQYF.